Below are 31 T cell receptor beta chains sequenced from a single sample in a study of identical twins. A single record per CDR3 protein comes from TCRdb applying MiXCR to the 5' RACE reads. The sample records around 100,000 distinct CDR3 sequences, around 5.5% being singletons. The sequencing sample was made of memory T cells sorted from blood. The source of these receptors is a woman aged 45-59 years in good health.

The chain employs TRBV18 and TRBJ2-7; maybe TRBD1 (7 bases). The germline gives CDR1 KGHSH, CDR2 LQKENI. Trimming cost V 1 base and J 3 bases, with 13 bases left between them. The CDR3 extends over 15 amino acids. CDR3 loop: CASSPRAGGNYEQYF. In nucleotides, the CDR3 is TGTGCCAGCTCACCACGGGCAGGGGGGAACTACGAGCAGTACTTC.

The CDR3 DNA is TGCAGTGCTAGAGATCTGCGGGGGACTAGCGGGAACTACAATGAGCAGTTCTTC. It yields the protein CSARDLRGTSGNYNEQFF. V is TRBV20-1 and J is TRBJ2-1; 13 bases line up with TRBD2. This CDR3 spans 18 amino acids. Unmatched junction bases numbered 8, after V lost 0 bases and J lost 3 bases. CDR1 is DFQATT and CDR2 is SNEGSKA in the germline V gene (reference sequence).

This clonotype was seen only a few times. The chain couples TRBV23-1 to TRBJ2-3; possible D gene TRBD1, 6 bases. TRBV23-1 is known as an ORF, though its function is uncertain. This CDR3 has 15 residues. The germline V and J ends were trimmed by 3 bases and 1 base, with 11 bases remaining between them. CDR3 region: CASSHCQGCTDTQYF. The CDR3, as DNA: TGCGCCAGCAGTCATTGCCAGGGGTGCACAGATACGCAGTATTTT.

This clonotype was observed many times. This chain joins TRBV28 and TRBJ2-2; D might be TRBD2 (6 bases). The CDR3 has 16 amino acids. Trimming removed 6 bases at V and 4 bases at J, with 18 bases between. Per the germline V gene, CDR1 is MDHEN and CDR2 is SYDVKM. The CDR3 sequence is CASRGGADLFTGELFF. DNA for the CDR3: TGTGCCAGCAGGGGCGGGGCCGACTTGTTCACCGGGGAGCTGTTTTTT.

There are many counts of this clonotype. This chain connects TRBV15 to TRBJ2-7; 8 bases align to TRBD1. Germline CDR1 is LNHNV and CDR2 is YYDKDF (reference sequence). Unmatched junction bases numbered 3, after V lost 5 bases and J lost 3 bases. The CDR3 length is 13 residues. The CDR3 bases are TGTGCCACCAGCCGGACAGGGAACTACGAGCAGTACTTC. Encoded protein: CATSRTGNYEQYF.

This clonotype was observed a few times. The V call is TRBV7-2, the J call TRBJ2-1, with unresolved D. Germline V gives CDR1 SGHTA, CDR2 FQGNSA. The CDR3 contains 15 residues. V was cut by 1 base and J by 3 bases, with 10 bases left in between. This chain's CDR3 is CASSLVIASYNEQFF. The CDR3 bases are TGTGCCAGCAGCTTAGTTATTGCCAGCTACAATGAGCAGTTCTTC.

This clonotype was detected ten times or more. V is TRBV19 and J is TRBJ2-2; no reliable D call. Germline assignment: CDR1 LNHDA and CDR2 SQIVND (reference sequence). V gave up 3 bases and J gave up 0 bases, with 8 bases separating them. CDR3 length: 15 amino acids. Here the CDR3 DNA reads TGTGCCAGTAGTATTGTCGCATCGAACACCGGGGAGCTGTTTTTT. Translation: CASSIVASNTGELFF.

This clonotype occurred many times. The V call is TRBV7-2, the J call TRBJ2-7, with D unclear. This CDR3 contains 12 residues. The V end was cut by 1 base, the J end by 3 bases, with 4 bases between. The V gene's germline CDR1 is SGHTA and CDR2 FQGNSA. The chain's CDR3 is CASSLDHYEQYV. Here the CDR3 DNA reads TGTGCCAGCAGCTTAGACCACTACGAGCAGTACGTC.

This clonotype was seen ten or more times. This chain joins TRBV6-5 and TRBJ2-3; D may be TRBD2 (6 bases). Germline V lookup: CDR1 MNHEY, CDR2 SVGAGI. V lost 6 bases and J 4 bases, leaving 20 bases between the germline ends. The CDR3 loop spans 16 amino acids. CDR3 bases: TGTGCCAGCAGCGACAAACGGAGGGGCCCGGCAGATACGCAGTATTTT. Amino acid sequence: CASSDKRRGPADTQYF.

This clonotype has ten or more counts. The gene calls are TRBV28 and TRBJ1-2; D unresolved. Per germline, CDR1 MDHEN and CDR2 SYDVKM. The CDR3 runs to 12 residues. V dropped 5 bases and J dropped 4 bases, with 8 bases sitting between them. The DNA for the CDR3 is TGTGCCAGCAGTCCGGGAAGCTATGGCTACACCTTC. Translating it yields CASSPGSYGYTF.

Ten or more counts support this clonotype. The chain employs TRBV2 and TRBJ2-5; D is possibly TRBD1 (5 bases). The CDR3 is made up of 17 amino acids. V dropped 6 bases and J dropped 1 base, with 21 bases sitting between them. Germline CDR1 SNHLY, CDR2 FYNNEI. DNA of the CDR3: TGTGCCAGCAGCCTCCACCCCGGAAAAGGGGCCCAAGAGACCCAGTACTTC. The encoded protein is CASSLHPGKGAQETQYF. Looking up the rest from reference TRBV2 and TRBJ2-5 gives the full variable domain: EPEVTQTPSHQVTQMGQEVILRCVPISNHLYFYWYRQILGQKVEFLVSFYNNEISEKSEIFDDQFSVERPDGSNFTLKIRSTKLEDSAMYFCASSLHPGKGAQETQYFGPGTRLLVL.

This clonotype was detected only a few times. The chain is built from TRBV30 and TRBJ2-2; D is unclear. This CDR3 has 12 amino acids. CDR1 GTSNPN and CDR2 SVGIG come from the germline V gene (reference sequence). V was trimmed by 8 bases and J by 4 bases, leaving 11 bases between them. DNA of the CDR3: TGTGCCGGAAAACTGGTCACCGGGGAGCTGTTTTTT. The encoded protein is CAGKLVTGELFF.

This clonotype has at least ten counts. J is TRBJ1-2 and V is TRBV29-1, with 9 bases matching TRBD1. The CDR3 length is 14 residues. V was pared by 6 bases and J by 3 bases, with 8 bases of the junction left unmatched. CDR1 and CDR2 from the germline V gene are SQVTM and ANQGSEA. Here the CDR3 reads CSVGTGGADYGYTF. CDR3 bases: TGCAGCGTCGGTACAGGGGGCGCGGACTATGGCTACACCTTC.

The chain has TRBV11-2 and TRBJ2-5; D call uncertain. Germline CDR1 and CDR2: SGHAT and FQNNGV. This CDR3 region has 14 residues. The V end was cut by 5 bases, the J end by 5 bases, with 15 bases between. This CDR3 reads CASSPTFSGETQYF. The CDR3 DNA is TGTGCCAGCAGCCCCACCTTCTCTGGGGAGACCCAGTACTTC. The complete variable domain, with remaining parts taken from reference TRBV11-2 and TRBJ2-5, reads EAGVAQSPRYKIIEKRQSVAFWCNPISGHATLYWYQQILGQGPKLLIQFQNNGVVDDSQLPKDRFSAERLKGVDSTLKIQPAKLEDSAVYLCASSPTFSGETQYFGPGTRLLVL.

This clonotype has at least ten counts. The chain links TRBV11-2 to TRBJ1-3; D not certain. CDR1 and CDR2 (germline): SGHAT, FQNNGV. With 3 bases removed from V and 6 bases from J, the gap between germline ends came to 9 bases. This CDR3 has 13 amino acids. CDR3 loop: CASSFTGENTIYF. The CDR3, as DNA: TGTGCCAGCAGCTTTACCGGAGAAAACACCATATATTTT.

This chain links TRBV5-1 with TRBJ1-4, with D unclear. The germline V and J ends were trimmed by 2 bases and 0 bases, with 8 bases remaining between them. This CDR3 is built from 15 residues. Germline V lookup: CDR1 SGHRS, CDR2 YFSETQ. The CDR3 reads CASSLSSATNEKLFF. As DNA, the CDR3 is TGCGCCAGCAGCTTAAGTAGTGCAACTAATGAAAAACTGTTTTTT.

The table lists this clonotype with many counts. The chain has TRBV3-1 and TRBJ2-1, with a possible D match to TRBD2 (6 bases). With 4 bases removed from V and 4 bases from J, the gap between germline ends came to 14 bases. The CDR3 length is 15 residues. Germline assignment: CDR1 LGHDT and CDR2 YNNKEL (reference sequence). CDR3 region: CASSPPGSGYNEQFF. Written as DNA, the CDR3 is TGTGCCAGCAGCCCCCCGGGAAGCGGGTACAATGAGCAGTTCTTC.

The rearrangement joins TRBV29-1 to TRBJ1-2; 7 bases are a match to TRBD1. J lost 5 bases, V lost 6 bases, and 9 bases had no gene match. This CDR3 is built from 13 residues. Germline V gene data show CDR1 as SQVTM and CDR2 as ANQGSEA. Here the CDR3 DNA reads TGCAGCGTCAACAGGGGTTTTCCTTATGGCTACACCTTC. Amino acid sequence: CSVNRGFPYGYTF.

The table lists this clonotype with many counts. The chain links TRBV5-1 to TRBJ1-1; D uncertain. This CDR3 has 14 residues. Looked up from germline, CDR1 is SGHRS and CDR2 is YFSETQ. Trimming pared 0 bases from V and 0 bases from J, leaving 6 bases between. DNA of the CDR3: TGCGCCAGCAGCTTGGAGGCGTTGAACACTGAAGCTTTCTTT. It yields the protein CASSLEALNTEAFF. The variable domain in full, completed from reference TRBV5-1 and TRBJ1-1, reads KAGVTQTPRYLIKTRGQQVTLSCSPISGHRSVSWYQQTPGQGLQFLFEYFSETQRNKGNFPGRFSGRQFSNSRSEMNVSTLELGDSALYLCASSLEALNTEAFFGQGTRLTVV.

This clonotype was counted ten times or more. This sequence joins TRBV11-2 and TRBJ1-2; D is unclear. V lost 5 bases, J lost 4 bases, and 17 bases lay in between. Looked up from germline, CDR1 is SGHAT and CDR2 is FQNNGV. The length of the CDR3 is 15 residues. The CDR3 nucleotides are TGTGCCAGCAGCCCCTCTGACACCGGCTCCTATGGCTACACCTTC. This encodes CASSPSDTGSYGYTF.

This clonotype appeared many times. This sequence joins TRBV5-4 and TRBJ1-2; D not resolved. This CDR3 spans 14 amino acids. CDR1 and CDR2 (germline): SGHNT, YYREEE (reference sequence). V dropped 2 bases and J dropped 4 bases, with 12 bases sitting between them. The CDR3 protein is CASSLKGQPYGYTF. CDR3 DNA: TGTGCCAGCAGCTTAAAAGGGCAGCCCTATGGCTACACCTTC.

This clonotype showed up many times. This chain links TRBV29-1 with TRBJ1-2; D not resolved. The germline V gene encodes CDR1 SQVTM and CDR2 ANQGSEA. Trimming took off 7 bases at V and 8 bases at J, with 14 bases between the two ends. The CDR3 runs 11 residues. CDR3 bases: TGCAGCGCCAATGTCGCTAACGGCTACACCTTC. Amino acid sequence: CSANVANGYTF.

This clonotype was picked up a small number of times. The CDR3 DNA sequence: TGTGCCGGCACCGGGACACGAAATTCACCCCTCCACTTT. Protein sequence: CAGTGTRNSPLHF. The rearrangement joins TRBV30 to TRBJ1-6, with a possible D match to TRBD1 (6 bases). Germline V gives CDR1 GTSNPN, CDR2 SVGIG (reference sequence). The ends were cut back, 8 bases at V and 7 bases at J, with 15 bases in the middle. The CDR3 sequence is 13 residues long.

This clonotype was seen more than once but under ten times. The V call is TRBV2, the J call TRBJ2-2; TRBD1 aligns across 9 bases. CDR3 length: 15 amino acids. V shed 6 bases and J 2 bases; nucleotides not matched to a gene: 4. The germline V gene encodes CDR1 SNHLY and CDR2 FYNNEI. The CDR3 loop reads CASRPGQGNTGELFF. For the CDR3, the DNA is TGTGCCAGCAGGCCGGGACAGGGAAACACCGGGGAGCTGTTTTTT.

In its sample, this clonotype was seen many times. This rearrangement joins TRBV24-1 to TRBJ2-7, with D tentatively TRBD2 (6 bases). Germline V lookup: CDR1 KGHDR, CDR2 SFDVKD. The V end was cut by 4 bases, the J end by 6 bases, with 12 bases between. The CDR3 consists of 13 residues. The CDR3 loop reads CATSENGGVEQYF. Here the CDR3 DNA reads TGTGCCACCAGTGAAAACGGCGGGGTCGAGCAGTACTTC.

This clonotype was seen many times. V gene TRBV7-8 combines with J gene TRBJ2-1, with D perhaps TRBD1 or TRBD2 (5 bases each). The CDR3 is 15 residues long. Germline values: CDR1 SGHVS, CDR2 FQNEAQ. Trimming left V 2 bases short and J 3 bases short, with 11 bases between. This CDR3 reads CASSLPGTLYNEQFF. Here the CDR3 DNA reads TGTGCCAGCAGCTTACCCGGGACCCTCTACAATGAGCAGTTCTTC.

This clonotype has ten or more counts. The V and J genes are TRBV5-1 and TRBJ2-4, with TRBD2 matching over 10 bases. Germline trimming cut 2 bases from V and 1 base from J; bases unmatched to any gene: 15. CDR3 length equals 20 residues. Germline CDR1 reads SGHRS; CDR2 reads YFSETQ. DNA of the CDR3: TGCGCCAGCAGCTTAACTGAGACTAGCGGGCCCCTCGGGGCCAAAAACATTCAGTACTTC. It codes for CASSLTETSGPLGAKNIQYF.

This clonotype was detected only a few times. The rearrangement uses TRBV20-1 and TRBJ2-6; D is unclear. The CDR3 is 14 amino acids. V was pared by 5 bases and J by 2 bases, with 10 bases between. The V gene's germline CDR1 is DFQATT and CDR2 SNEGSKA (reference sequence). Here the CDR3 reads CSASPPTGANVLTF. The CDR3 nucleotides read TGCAGTGCTTCACCTCCGACTGGGGCCAACGTCCTGACTTTC.

This clonotype was recorded many times. V usage is TRBV12-3 or TRBV12-4 and J usage is TRBJ2-3; D possibly corresponds to TRBD2 (6 bases). V was shortened by 3 bases and J by 9 bases, with 10 bases between the two germline ends. This CDR3 is 12 amino acids long. The CDR3 loop is CASSFSGLTQYF. The CDR3 region has the DNA TGTGCCAGCAGTTTCTCGGGACTCACGCAGTATTTT.

This clonotype has a handful of counts. CDR3 bases: TGTGCCAGCAGTATCAGGGGGATCTCCTACGAGCAGTACTTC. Translation gives CASSIRGISYEQYF. This chain links TRBV12-3 or TRBV12-4 with TRBJ2-7; TRBD1 matches at 7 bases. V shed 5 bases and J 0 bases; nucleotides not matched to a gene: 4. This CDR3 comprises 14 residues.

The rearrangement links TRBV29-1 to TRBJ2-6; 9 nucleotides match TRBD1. V trimming: 6 bases; J trimming: 2 bases; junction bases outside the gene matches: 8. Germline-derived CDR1 and CDR2 are SQVTM and ANQGSEA. The CDR3 runs to 16 residues. CDR3 residues: CSVRQGVGTGANVLTF. The CDR3 bases are TGCAGCGTGAGACAGGGGGTTGGGACTGGGGCCAACGTCCTGACTTTC.